The clone carrying this TCR beta chain was seen just once. This specimen comes from a study of PD-L1 blockade in urothelial cancer. The V segment lost 6 bases and the J segment 4 bases; nucleotides outside the gene matches: 13. Germline values: CDR1 SNHLY, CDR2 FYNNEI. The CDR3 loop spans 17 amino acids. Repertoires were generated with immunoSEQ multiplex PCR, while TCRdb's copy carries only in-frame clones and drops some. The table lists 57,000 or so clones, roughly 80% of them singletons. The specimen was PBMCs, collected around atezolizumab (anti-PD-L1) treatment. This TCR was recovered from a man in his 70s with urothelial cancer. This chain joins TRBV2 and TRBJ2-1, with TRBD1 identical over 9 bases. The CDR3, as DNA: TGTGCCAGCAGGCCGGGACAGGGTCAGTACGAGTACAATGAGCAGTTCTTC. It translates to CASRPGQGQYEYNEQFF.